This entry concerns a single TCR beta chain. Its antigen is unidentified. The data originate from a study of radiation and T cells in renal cell carcinoma. Study conclusions and caveats: From baseline, blood top tumor clonotypes peaked at 2 weeks post-radiation.

The CDR3 covers 15 residues. CDR1 SGDLS and CDR2 YYNGEE come from the germline V gene. The V end lost 4 bases, the J end lost 0 bases, and 11 bases lay between the germline ends. The data were produced by immunoSEQ multiplex PCR, yet TCRdb's version contains in-frame clones alone and is incomplete. The sample holds around 94,000 clones, 70% to 90% seen once. Documented time point: baseline pretreatment blood. As to treatment: 15 Gy SBRT to primary tumor, nephrectomy 4 weeks later. This TCR was recovered from a man in his fifties or sixties with renal cell carcinoma. The rearrangement links TRBV9 to TRBJ2-1; D not certain. Sample: blood, taken from a patient whose treatment included radiotherapy and nephrectomy. CDR3 nucleotide sequence: TGTGCCAGCAGCCCCCCTCCTAGCTCCTACAATGAGCAGTTCTTC. It is translated as CASSPPPSSYNEQFF.